Reported below is one T cell receptor beta chain. The V end lost 2 bases, the J end lost 2 bases, and 8 bases lay between the germline ends. The germline V gene encodes CDR1 SGHTS and CDR2 YDEGEE. The CDR3 sequence is 13 residues long. This entry comes from a study of cytomegalovirus exposure and HLA in healthy donors. The PCR was carried out with 60 Vbeta primers and 13 Jbeta primers. Sequencing was performed with immunoSEQ multiplex PCR; in TCRdb, only in-frame clones are kept and a portion is missing. The sample records approximately 90,000 clones, around four fifths being singletons. The sequencing sample was made of PBMCs. The sequence came from a boy between 10 and 17 years old in good health and CMV-seronegative. The V gene is TRBV5-8, the J gene TRBJ2-7; unclear D gene. Here the CDR3 reads CASSLTNPYEQYF. As DNA, the CDR3 is TGTGCCAGCAGCTTAACTAATCCCTACGAGCAGTACTTC.